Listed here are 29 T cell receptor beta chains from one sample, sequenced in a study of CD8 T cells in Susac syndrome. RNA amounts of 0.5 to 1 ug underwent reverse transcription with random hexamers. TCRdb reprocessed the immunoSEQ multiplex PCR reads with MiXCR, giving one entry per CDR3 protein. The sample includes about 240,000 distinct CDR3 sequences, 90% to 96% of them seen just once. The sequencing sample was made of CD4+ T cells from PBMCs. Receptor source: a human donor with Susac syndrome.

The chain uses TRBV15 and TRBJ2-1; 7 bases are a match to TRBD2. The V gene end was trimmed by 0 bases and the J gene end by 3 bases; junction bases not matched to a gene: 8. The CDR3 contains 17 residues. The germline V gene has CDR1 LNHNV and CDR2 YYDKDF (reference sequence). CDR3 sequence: CATSRDSGGKGYNEQFF. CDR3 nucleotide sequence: TGTGCCACCAGCAGAGATTCGGGAGGTAAGGGCTACAATGAGCAGTTCTTC.

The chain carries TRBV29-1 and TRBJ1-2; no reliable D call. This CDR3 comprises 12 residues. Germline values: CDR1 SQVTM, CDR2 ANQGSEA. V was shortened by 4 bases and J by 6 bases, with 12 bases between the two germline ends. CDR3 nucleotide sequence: TGCAGCGTTGGTAGCAGAGAACATGGCTACACCTTC. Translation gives CSVGSREHGYTF.

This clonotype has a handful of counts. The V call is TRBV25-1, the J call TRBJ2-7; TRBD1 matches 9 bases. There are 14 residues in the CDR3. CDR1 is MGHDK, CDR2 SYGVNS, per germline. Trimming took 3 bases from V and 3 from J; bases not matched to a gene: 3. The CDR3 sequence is CASSDGTGSYEQYF. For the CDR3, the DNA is TGTGCCAGCAGTGATGGGACAGGGAGCTACGAGCAGTACTTC.

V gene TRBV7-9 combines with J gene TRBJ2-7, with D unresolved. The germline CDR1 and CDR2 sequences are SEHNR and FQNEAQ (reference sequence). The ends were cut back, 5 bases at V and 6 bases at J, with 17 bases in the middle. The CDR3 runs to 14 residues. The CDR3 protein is CASSPDRRLAEQYF. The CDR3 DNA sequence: TGTGCCAGCAGCCCCGACCGCCGCCTTGCCGAGCAGTACTTC.

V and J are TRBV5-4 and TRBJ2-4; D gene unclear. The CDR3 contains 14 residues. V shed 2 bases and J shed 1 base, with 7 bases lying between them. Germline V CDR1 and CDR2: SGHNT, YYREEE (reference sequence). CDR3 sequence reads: CASSFQAAKNIQYF. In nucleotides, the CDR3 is TGTGCCAGCAGCTTCCAGGCGGCCAAAAACATTCAGTACTTC.

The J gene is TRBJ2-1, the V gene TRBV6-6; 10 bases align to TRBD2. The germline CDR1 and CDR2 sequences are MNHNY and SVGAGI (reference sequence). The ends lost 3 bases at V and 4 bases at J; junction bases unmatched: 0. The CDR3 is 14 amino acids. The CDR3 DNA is TGTGCCAGCAGTTATAGCGGGAGGTACAATGAGCAGTTCTTC. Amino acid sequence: CASSYSGRYNEQFF.

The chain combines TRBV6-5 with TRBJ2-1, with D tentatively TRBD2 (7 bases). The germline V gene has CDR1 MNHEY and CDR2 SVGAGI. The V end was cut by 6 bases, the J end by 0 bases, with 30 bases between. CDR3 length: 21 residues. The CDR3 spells CASSYPPGRGLSKSSYNEQFF. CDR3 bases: TGTGCCAGCAGCTACCCCCCGGGCAGGGGACTATCCAAGAGCTCCTACAATGAGCAGTTCTTC.

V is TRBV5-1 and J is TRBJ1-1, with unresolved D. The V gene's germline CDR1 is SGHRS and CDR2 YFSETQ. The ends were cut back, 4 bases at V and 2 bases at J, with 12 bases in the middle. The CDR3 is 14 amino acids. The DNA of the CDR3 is TGCGCCAGCAGCCCCCGCAGGAGCAACACTGAAGCTTTCTTT. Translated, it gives CASSPRRSNTEAFF. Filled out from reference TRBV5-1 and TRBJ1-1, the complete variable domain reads KAGVTQTPRYLIKTRGQQVTLSCSPISGHRSVSWYQQTPGQGLQFLFEYFSETQRNKGNFPGRFSGRQFSNSRSEMNVSTLELGDSALYLCASSPRRSNTEAFFGQGTRLTVV.

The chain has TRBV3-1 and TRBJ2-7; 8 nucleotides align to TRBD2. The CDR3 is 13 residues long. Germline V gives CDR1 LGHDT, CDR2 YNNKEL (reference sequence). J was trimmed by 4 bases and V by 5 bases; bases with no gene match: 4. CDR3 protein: CASSGLAGYEQYF. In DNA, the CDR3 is TGTGCCAGCAGCGGGCTAGCGGGTTACGAGCAGTACTTC.

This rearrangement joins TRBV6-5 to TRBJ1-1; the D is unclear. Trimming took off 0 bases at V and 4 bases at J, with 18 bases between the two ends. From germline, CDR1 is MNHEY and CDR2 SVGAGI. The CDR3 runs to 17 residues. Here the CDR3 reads CASSYSRRAGFFTEAFF. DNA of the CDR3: TGTGCCAGCAGTTACTCGAGGAGGGCTGGGTTCTTCACTGAAGCTTTCTTT.

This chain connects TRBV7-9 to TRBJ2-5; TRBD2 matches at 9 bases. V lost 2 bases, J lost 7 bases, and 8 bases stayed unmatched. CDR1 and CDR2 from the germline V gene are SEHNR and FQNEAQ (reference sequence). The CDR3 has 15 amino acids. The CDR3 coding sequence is TGTGCCAGCAGCTTAATAGCGGGAGAAACCGGGACCCAGTACTTC. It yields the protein CASSLIAGETGTQYF.

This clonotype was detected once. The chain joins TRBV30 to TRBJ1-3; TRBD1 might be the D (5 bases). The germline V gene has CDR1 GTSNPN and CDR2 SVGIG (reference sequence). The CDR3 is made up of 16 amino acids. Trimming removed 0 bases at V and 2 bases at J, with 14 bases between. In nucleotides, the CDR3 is TGTGCCTGGAGTGTAATGCCAGGGTGGACTGGAAACACCATATATTTT. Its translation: CAWSVMPGWTGNTIYF. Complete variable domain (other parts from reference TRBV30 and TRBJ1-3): SQTIHQWPATLVQPVGSPLSLECTVEGTSNPNLYWYRQAAGRGLQLLFYSVGIGQISSEVPQNLSASRPQDRQFILSSKKLLLSDSGFYLCAWSVMPGWTGNTIYFGEGSWLTVV.

The CDR3 spells CASSQEGPGQGMIGYTF. CDR3 DNA: TGCGCCAGCAGCCAAGAGGGACCGGGACAGGGTATGATTGGCTACACCTTC. The rearrangement uses TRBV4-1 and TRBJ1-2, with 9 bases lining up with TRBD1. The V gene end was trimmed by 0 bases and the J gene end by 7 bases; junction bases not matched to a gene: 12. Germline V gives CDR1 MGHRA, CDR2 YSYEKL. CDR3 length: 17 residues.

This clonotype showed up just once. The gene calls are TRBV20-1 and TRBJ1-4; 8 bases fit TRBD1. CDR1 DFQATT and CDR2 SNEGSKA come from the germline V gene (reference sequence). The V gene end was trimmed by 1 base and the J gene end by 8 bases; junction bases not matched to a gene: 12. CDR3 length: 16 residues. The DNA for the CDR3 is TGCAGTGCTAGAGGAGCAGCAGGACAGGGTATCGAAAAACTGTTTTTT. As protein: CSARGAAGQGIEKLFF.

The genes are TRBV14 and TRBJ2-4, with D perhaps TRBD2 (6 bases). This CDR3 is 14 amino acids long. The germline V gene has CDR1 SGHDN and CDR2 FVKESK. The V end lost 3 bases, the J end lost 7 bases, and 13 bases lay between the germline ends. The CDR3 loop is CASSQGGEWNIQYF. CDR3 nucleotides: TGTGCCAGCAGCCAGGGCGGGGAGTGGAACATTCAGTACTTC.

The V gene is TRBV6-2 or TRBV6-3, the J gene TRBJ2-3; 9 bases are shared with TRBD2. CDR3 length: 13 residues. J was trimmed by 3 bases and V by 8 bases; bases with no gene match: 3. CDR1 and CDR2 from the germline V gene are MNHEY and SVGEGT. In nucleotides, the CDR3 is TGTGCCAGCGGAGCGGGAGGAACAGATACGCAGTATTTT. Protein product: CASGAGGTDTQYF.

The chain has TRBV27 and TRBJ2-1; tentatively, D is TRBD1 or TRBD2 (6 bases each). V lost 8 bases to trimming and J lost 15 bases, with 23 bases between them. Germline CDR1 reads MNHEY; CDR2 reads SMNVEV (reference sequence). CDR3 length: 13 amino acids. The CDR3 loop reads CASYNFGGSPAFF. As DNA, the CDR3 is TGTGCCAGCTACAATTTCGGGGGCTCCCCGGCGTTCTTC.

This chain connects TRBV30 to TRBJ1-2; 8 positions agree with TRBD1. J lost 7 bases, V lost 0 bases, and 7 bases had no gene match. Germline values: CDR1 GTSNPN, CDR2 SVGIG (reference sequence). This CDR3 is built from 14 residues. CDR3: CAWSVRRGLFGYTF. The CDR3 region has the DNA TGTGCCTGGAGTGTACGCAGGGGGCTTTTTGGCTACACCTTC.

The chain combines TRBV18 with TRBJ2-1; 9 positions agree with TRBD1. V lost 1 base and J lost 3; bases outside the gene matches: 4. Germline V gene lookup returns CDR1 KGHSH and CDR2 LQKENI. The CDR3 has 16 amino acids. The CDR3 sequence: CASSPQGTGFYNEQFF. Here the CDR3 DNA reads TGTGCCAGCTCACCACAGGGGACAGGGTTCTACAATGAGCAGTTCTTC.

The CDR3 DNA is TGTGCCAGCAGTTTATCCCGTAATGAGCAGTTCTTC. This sequence encodes CASSLSRNEQFF. The chain recombines TRBV28 with TRBJ2-1; D not resolved. V was shortened by 1 base and J by 7 bases, with 5 bases between the two germline ends. This CDR3 is 12 amino acids long. Germline CDR1 and CDR2: MDHEN and SYDVKM.

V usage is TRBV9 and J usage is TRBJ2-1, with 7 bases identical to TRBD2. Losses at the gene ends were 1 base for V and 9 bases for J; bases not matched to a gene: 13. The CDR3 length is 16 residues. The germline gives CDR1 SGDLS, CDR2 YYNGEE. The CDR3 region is CASSVLTSLRQSEQFF. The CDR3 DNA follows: TGTGCCAGCAGCGTATTGACTAGCTTGCGGCAATCTGAGCAGTTCTTC.

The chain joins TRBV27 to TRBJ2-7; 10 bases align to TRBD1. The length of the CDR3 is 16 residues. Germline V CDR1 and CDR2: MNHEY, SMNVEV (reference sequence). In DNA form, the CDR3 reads TGTGTTTCCGCGTGGGACAGGGGAGTAGTTCGGGGGGAGCAGTACTTC. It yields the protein CVSAWDRGVVRGEQYF.

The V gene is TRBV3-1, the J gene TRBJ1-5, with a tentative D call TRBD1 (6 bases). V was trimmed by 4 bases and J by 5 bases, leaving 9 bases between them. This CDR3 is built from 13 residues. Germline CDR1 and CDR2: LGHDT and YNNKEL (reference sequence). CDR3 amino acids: CASSLGQHQPQHF. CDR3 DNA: TGTGCCAGCAGCCTCGGACAGCATCAGCCCCAGCATTTT.

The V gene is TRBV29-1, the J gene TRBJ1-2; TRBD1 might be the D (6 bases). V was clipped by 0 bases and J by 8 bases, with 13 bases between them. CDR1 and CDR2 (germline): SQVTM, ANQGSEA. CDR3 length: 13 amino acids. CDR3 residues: CSVEDKQGGGYTF. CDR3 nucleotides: TGCAGCGTTGAAGATAAACAGGGAGGCGGCTACACCTTC.

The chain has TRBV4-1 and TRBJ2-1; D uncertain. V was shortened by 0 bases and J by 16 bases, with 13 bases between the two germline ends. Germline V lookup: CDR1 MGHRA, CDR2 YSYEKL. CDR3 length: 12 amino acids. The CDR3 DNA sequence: TGCGCCAGCAGCCAAGATCGACCACCCGAATTCTTC. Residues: CASSQDRPPEFF.

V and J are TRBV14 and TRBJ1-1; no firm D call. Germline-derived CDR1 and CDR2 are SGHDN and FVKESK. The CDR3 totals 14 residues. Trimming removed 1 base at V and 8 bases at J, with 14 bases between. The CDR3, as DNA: TGTGCCAGCAGCCAAGTTTGGCCTTCGGAAGAAGCTTTCTTT. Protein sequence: CASSQVWPSEEAFF.

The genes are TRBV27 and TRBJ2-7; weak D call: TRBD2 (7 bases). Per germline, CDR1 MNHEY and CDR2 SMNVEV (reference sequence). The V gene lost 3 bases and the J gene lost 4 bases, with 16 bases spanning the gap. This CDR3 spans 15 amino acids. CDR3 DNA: TGTGCCAGCAGTTTGGGTGGCCGGGGGGCTTACGAGCAGTACTTC. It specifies CASSLGGRGAYEQYF.

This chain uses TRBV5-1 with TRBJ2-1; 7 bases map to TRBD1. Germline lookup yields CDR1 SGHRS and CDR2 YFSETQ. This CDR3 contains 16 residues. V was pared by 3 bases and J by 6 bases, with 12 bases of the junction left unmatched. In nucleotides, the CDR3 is TGCGCCAGCAGCTACAAAACCGACAGGGCAAGCAATGAGCAGTTCTTC. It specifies CASSYKTDRASNEQFF.

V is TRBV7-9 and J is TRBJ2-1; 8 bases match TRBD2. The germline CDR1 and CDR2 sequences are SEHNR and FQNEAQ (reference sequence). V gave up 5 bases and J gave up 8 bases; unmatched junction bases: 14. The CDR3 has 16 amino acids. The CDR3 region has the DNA TGTGCCAGCAGCCAAGCCCGGGGGCGGGAGGACGATGAGCAGTTCTTC. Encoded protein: CASSQARGREDDEQFF.